This entry lists 7 T cell receptor beta chains sequenced from one sample in a study of T cell responses to AZD1222 COVID-19 vaccine (dated by TCRdb to about 2021). Library prep was done by the immunoSEQ multiplex PCR assay. This is the immuneACCESS table as TCRdb keeps it, with only in-frame sequences that have V and J called. A part of the clones is gone; compared with another copy, unresolved V genes explain less than half, and the rest is unexplained. This sample lists about 100,000 clones; about 89% were detected once. The top ten constitute 16% of the sample. The time point label, as the study defines it: baseline before first vaccination. The sequencing used peripheral blood, collected on day 0 of AZD1222 vaccination. The receptor set was obtained from an adult in good health.

The chain couples TRBV10-1 to TRBJ1-1, with no clear D. Looked up from germline, CDR1 is WNHNN and CDR2 is SYGVQD (reference sequence). Deletions cut 4 bases from V and 10 bases from J, with 16 bases between. The CDR3 sequence is 13 residues long. The CDR3 sequence is CASSVEVPSIAFF. CDR3 in DNA: TGCGCCAGCAGTGTCGAGGTTCCATCGATAGCTTTCTTT.

The rearrangement joins TRBV28 to TRBJ1-3; D gene uncertain. V lost 7 bases and J lost 2, with 12 bases in between. This CDR3 is 14 amino acids long. CDR1 is MDHEN and CDR2 is SYDVKM in the germline V gene. The CDR3 spells CASIGGGPGNTIYF. Here the CDR3 DNA reads TGTGCCAGCATCGGAGGCGGCCCTGGAAACACCATATATTTT.

The chain uses TRBV2 and TRBJ1-5; no firm D call. CDR3 length equals 12 residues. Germline assignment: CDR1 SNHLY and CDR2 FYNNEI. V gave up 5 bases and J gave up 4 bases, with 6 bases separating them. The CDR3 DNA reads TGTGCCAGCAGTCAGTTGAATCAGCCCCAGCATTTT. This encodes CASSQLNQPQHF.

The chain links TRBV3-1 (or the pseudogene TRBV3-2) to TRBJ1-2, with D possibly matching TRBD1 (6 bases). CDR1 is LGHDT, CDR2 YNNKEL, per germline (reference sequence). Trimming stripped 4 bases from V and 8 bases from J, with 20 bases between. The length of the CDR3 is 15 residues. In nucleotides, the CDR3 is TGTGCCAGCAGCCCCCATCTGGGGGGCGCGCGAGGCTACACCTTC. Translation gives CASSPHLGGARGYTF.

Only a few counts were recorded for this clone. V gene TRBV10-3 combines with J gene TRBJ2-3, with TRBD2 matching over 11 bases. V shed 5 bases, J shed 1 base, and the junction held 5 bases outside the gene matches. This CDR3 has 16 amino acids. Germline lookup yields CDR1 ENHRY and CDR2 SYGVKD. The CDR3 region has the DNA TGTGCCATCAGTAGAACTAGCGGGGGACGCACAGATACGCAGTATTTT. Translating gives CAISRTSGGRTDTQYF.

The chain employs TRBV28 and TRBJ1-1; D ambiguous. Germline V lookup: CDR1 MDHEN, CDR2 SYDVKM. Deletions cut 6 bases from V and 0 bases from J, with 8 bases between. The CDR3 contains 13 residues. The CDR3 DNA is TGTGCCAGCAGAAGGTCGTTGAACACTGAAGCTTTCTTT. Its protein is CASRRSLNTEAFF.

V and J are TRBV5-1 and TRBJ2-7; D not resolved. CDR1 is SGHRS, CDR2 YFSETQ, per germline. V lost 2 bases and J lost 2, with 8 bases in between. This CDR3 spans 13 amino acids. The CDR3, as DNA: TGCGCCAGCAGCTTTAACAGAGCCTACGAGCAGTACTTC. Its translation is CASSFNRAYEQYF.